This entry lists 26 T cell receptor beta chains sequenced from one sample in a study of blood T cells in healthy people across ages (dated by TCRdb to 2015 to 2017). The protocol used for the library was 5' RACE. The listed sequencing device is Illumina HiSeq 2500. A second PCR of roughly 6 to 12 cycles was performed with a sample-barcoded 5' primer and a J-beta primer mix. TCRdb cleaned the public reads at Q25 with fastp, built clones with MiXCR and kept in-frame beta chains. Identical CDR3 protein sequences are pooled into one entry, listed with their most common genes and DNA. This sample gives about 1.4 million distinct CDR3 sequences in total; approximately 59% of them show up just once. Over 6.5% of the sample is taken by the ten largest. The sample taken for sequencing was blood. Every receptor here comes from a man aged 18 to 35 in good health.

CDR3 amino acids: CASSEGVNQETQYF. DNA of the CDR3: TGTGCCAGCTCAGAGGGAGTCAACCAAGAGACCCAGTACTTC. This rearrangement joins TRBV18 to TRBJ2-5; maybe TRBD2 (5 bases). Germline V gives CDR1 KGHSH, CDR2 LQKENI. The CDR3 is 14 residues long. Trimming took 5 bases from V and 0 from J, leaving 10 bases between them.

The genes are TRBV18 and TRBJ1-1; tentatively, D is TRBD1 (5 bases). V dropped 3 bases and J dropped 1 base, with 18 bases sitting between them. Germline V gives CDR1 KGHSH, CDR2 LQKENI. The CDR3 covers 17 residues. This CDR3 is CASSPQVGEGRNTEAFF. The CDR3 DNA sequence: TGTGCCAGCTCACCTCAGGTTGGCGAGGGGCGGAACACTGAAGCTTTCTTT.

The CDR3 DNA follows: TGTGCCAGCAGACCTTGGACAGAGAAGTCCTACGAGCAGTACTTC. Its protein is CASRPWTEKSYEQYF. This chain uses TRBV28 with TRBJ2-7; possible D gene TRBD1, 6 bases. The V end lost 6 bases, the J end lost 1 base, and 16 bases lay between the germline ends. The CDR3 loop spans 15 amino acids. The germline CDR1 and CDR2 sequences are MDHEN and SYDVKM.

The V and J genes are TRBV5-1 and TRBJ2-1, with D perhaps being TRBD1 or TRBD2 (5 bases each). Per the germline V gene, CDR1 is SGHRS and CDR2 is YFSETQ. The V end lost 0 bases, the J end lost 2 bases, and 12 bases lay between the germline ends. The CDR3 length is 16 residues. The chain's CDR3 is CASSLGRDHAYNEQFF. The CDR3 bases are TGCGCCAGCAGCTTGGGCCGGGACCATGCCTACAATGAGCAGTTCTTC.

V is TRBV7-2 and J is TRBJ2-1; D is perhaps TRBD2 (6 bases). Germline CDR1 is SGHTA and CDR2 is FQGNSA. The CDR3 spans 15 residues. Trimming removed 8 bases at V and 8 bases at J, with 22 bases between. The CDR3 here is CASGPIELAIDEQFF. CDR3 nucleotide sequence: TGTGCCAGCGGCCCTATAGAGCTAGCGATCGATGAGCAGTTCTTC.

This clonotype was detected only once. CDR3 sequence reads: CASSQDRGQINQPQHF. CDR3 sequence (DNA): TGCGCCAGCAGCCAAGATAGGGGACAGATCAATCAGCCCCAGCATTTT. The chain joins TRBV4-3 to TRBJ1-5, with TRBD1 matching over 7 bases. The CDR3 loop spans 16 amino acids. Per germline, CDR1 LGHNA and CDR2 YSLEER. Trimming removed 0 bases from V and 3 bases from J; junction bases left unmatched: 5.

The chain is built from TRBV4-3 and TRBJ1-4; D not certain. Germline V gene sequence: CDR1 LGHNA, CDR2 YSLEER. V was cut by 4 bases and J by 4 bases, with 7 bases left in between. This CDR3 has 13 amino acids. CDR3 protein: CASSLNINEKLFF. The CDR3 DNA reads TGCGCCAGCAGCCTAAACATTAATGAAAAACTGTTTTTT.

V usage is TRBV4-1 and J usage is TRBJ1-6, with D perhaps matching TRBD1 (5 bases). Germline V gene data show CDR1 as MGHRA and CDR2 as YSYEKL. Trimming cost V 0 bases and J 8 bases, with 11 bases left between them. The CDR3 is made up of 15 amino acids. The CDR3 protein is CASSQDEGRYSPLHF. In DNA, the CDR3 is TGCGCCAGCAGCCAAGATGAGGGGAGGTATTCACCCCTCCACTTT.

This chain joins TRBV29-1 and TRBJ1-1; D unresolved. The germline CDR1 and CDR2 sequences are SQVTM and ANQGSEA. This CDR3 has 14 residues. Trimming stripped 8 bases from V and 3 bases from J, with 19 bases between. The CDR3 here is CSQRRDPEDTEAFF. The CDR3 bases are TGCAGCCAACGGCGAGACCCGGAGGACACTGAAGCTTTCTTT.

V usage is TRBV11-2 and J usage is TRBJ2-4; the match to TRBD1 covers 10 bases. CDR3 length equals 16 residues. The trim removed 5 bases at V and 13 bases at J, leaving 17 bases unmatched. Germline CDR1 is SGHAT and CDR2 is FQNNGV. The CDR3 loop reads CASSLTTGGFPHEQYF. The CDR3 bases are TGTGCCAGCAGCCTAACGACAGGGGGCTTCCCGCATGAGCAGTACTTC.

This clonotype was seen a few times. The rearrangement links TRBV20-1 to TRBJ2-5; 8 nucleotides line up with TRBD2. The CDR3 is 12 residues long. V shed 3 bases, J shed 4 bases, and the junction held 1 base outside the gene matches. The germline gives CDR1 DFQATT, CDR2 SNEGSKA (reference sequence). The CDR3 coding sequence is TGCAGTGCTAGTCGGGGGGGAGAGACCCAGTACTTC. Its translation is CSASRGGETQYF.

This clonotype has more than one count but fewer than ten. The rearrangement joins TRBV7-9 to TRBJ2-5, with D uncertain. The V and J ends lost 2 bases and 5 bases respectively, with 12 bases between them. This CDR3 has 14 residues. Germline V gene sequence: CDR1 SEHNR, CDR2 FQNEAQ (reference sequence). The DNA of the CDR3 is TGTGCCAGCAGCTTACAGGCTGCTGGGGAGACCCAGTACTTC. Its translation: CASSLQAAGETQYF.

This clonotype was recorded at least ten times. The chain joins TRBV6-2 or TRBV6-3 to TRBJ2-1; D gene unclear. V gave up 5 bases and J gave up 6 bases, with 11 bases separating them. This CDR3 is built from 13 residues. Germline CDR1 MNHEY, CDR2 SVGEGT. In nucleotides, the CDR3 is TGTGCCAGCAGTGTGGACGAGCGCAATGAGCAGTTCTTC. It specifies CASSVDERNEQFF.

V is TRBV29-1 and J is TRBJ2-1; no firm D call. Germline assignment: CDR1 SQVTM and CDR2 ANQGSEA. This CDR3 is 12 amino acids long. The ends were cut back, 4 bases at V and 10 bases at J, with 14 bases in the middle. The CDR3: CSVGPSGVEQFF. Written as DNA, the CDR3 is TGCAGCGTTGGACCAAGTGGGGTCGAGCAGTTCTTC.

V usage is TRBV2 and J usage is TRBJ1-1; no reliable D call. CDR3 size: 13 residues. Trimming took off 7 bases at V and 1 base at J, with 10 bases between the two ends. From germline, CDR1 is SNHLY and CDR2 FYNNEI. The CDR3 sequence is CASMVDQNTEAFF. The DNA of the CDR3 is TGTGCCAGCATGGTAGACCAGAACACTGAAGCTTTCTTT. Combining the CDR3 with reference TRBV2 and TRBJ1-1 gives the whole variable domain EPEVTQTPSHQVTQMGQEVILRCVPISNHLYFYWYRQILGQKVEFLVSFYNNEISEKSEIFDDQFSVERPDGSNFTLKIRSTKLEDSAMYFCASMVDQNTEAFFGQGTRLTVV.

This clonotype was observed a few times. The chain has TRBV29-1 and TRBJ2-7; no clear D gene. V was trimmed by 0 bases and J by 12 bases, leaving 15 bases between them. The CDR3 runs to 12 residues. Germline-derived CDR1 and CDR2 are SQVTM and ANQGSEA. DNA of the CDR3: TGCAGCGTTGAAGATTCCGGTGCGGCCCCGTACTTC. Encoded protein: CSVEDSGAAPYF.

The rearrangement uses TRBV29-1 and TRBJ2-1, with 11 positions matching TRBD1. Germline CDR1 reads SQVTM; CDR2 reads ANQGSEA. The CDR3 spans 13 residues. V shed 8 bases and J 10 bases; nucleotides not matched to a gene: 10. CDR3 loop: CSTDRGRYREQFF. For the CDR3, the DNA is TGCAGCACGGACAGGGGGCGGTATAGGGAGCAGTTCTTC.

This clonotype was picked up a small number of times. The V gene is TRBV28, the J gene TRBJ1-2; 7 bases map to TRBD1. The germline gives CDR1 MDHEN, CDR2 SYDVKM. V trimming: 6 bases; J trimming: 4 bases; junction bases outside the gene matches: 8. This CDR3 region has 14 residues. The CDR3 DNA reads as TGTGCCAGCAGACCGGGACAGCGTTTCTATGGCTACACCTTC. As protein: CASRPGQRFYGYTF.

The chain employs TRBV3-1 and TRBJ2-1; the D is unclear. The V end lost 1 base, the J end lost 6 bases, and 13 bases lay between the germline ends. The CDR3 runs 15 residues. Germline V gives CDR1 LGHDT, CDR2 YNNKEL (reference sequence). The CDR3 sequence: CASSQVLGSVNEQFF. CDR3 in DNA: TGTGCCAGCAGCCAAGTTCTAGGCAGCGTCAATGAGCAGTTCTTC.

The chain uses TRBV2 and TRBJ2-7; D uncertain. V gave up 9 bases and J gave up 4 bases, with 16 bases separating them. Germline loops: CDR1 SNHLY, CDR2 FYNNEI. The CDR3 length is 13 residues. CDR3 in amino acids: CASCRTTLYEQYF. CDR3 nucleotides: TGTGCCAGTTGTAGGACGACCTTATACGAGCAGTACTTC.

The chain uses TRBV12-3 or TRBV12-4 and TRBJ1-2, with 7 bases aligning to TRBD1. J gave up 4 bases and V 3 bases, and 8 bases lay outside the gene matches. The CDR3 contains 15 residues. The CDR3 nucleotides are TGTGCCAGCAGTTTGGGGGACAGTCATTTCTATGGCTACACCTTC. It translates to CASSLGDSHFYGYTF.

This chain uses TRBV6-5 with TRBJ1-6; a weak D match, TRBD1 (5 bases). This CDR3 contains 15 residues. Trimming removed 5 bases from V and 8 bases from J, with 16 bases in between. Germline V gives CDR1 MNHEY, CDR2 SVGAGI. The CDR3 loop is CASSNNRPIDSPLHF. In DNA, the CDR3 is TGTGCCAGCAGTAACAACAGGCCCATCGATTCACCCCTCCACTTT.

J is TRBJ2-7 and V is TRBV7-6, with D perhaps TRBD2 (5 bases). Germline V gene sequence: CDR1 SGHVS, CDR2 FNYEAQ. V shed 1 base and J shed 3 bases, with 16 bases lying between them. The CDR3 runs to 16 residues. The CDR3 loop reads CASSLGEGFANYEQYF. The CDR3 DNA reads TGTGCCAGCAGCTTAGGAGAGGGATTCGCCAACTACGAGCAGTACTTC.

The V and J genes are TRBV12-3 or TRBV12-4 and TRBJ2-1, with TRBD2 as a possible D gene (6 bases). Deletions cut 2 bases from V and 2 bases from J, with 16 bases between. The CDR3 runs to 17 residues. CDR3 sequence: CASSLYSGSGAYNEQFF. CDR3 bases: TGTGCCAGCAGTTTATACTCCGGGAGTGGGGCCTACAATGAGCAGTTCTTC.

The rearrangement uses TRBV5-1 and TRBJ2-1; 13 nucleotides agree with TRBD2. Germline CDR1 and CDR2: SGHRS and YFSETQ. The CDR3 has 15 residues. The trim removed 4 bases at V and 8 bases at J, leaving 6 bases unmatched. CDR3 sequence: CASSPLAGGRDEQFF. In DNA, the CDR3 is TGCGCCAGCAGCCCACTAGCGGGAGGGCGGGATGAGCAGTTCTTC.

The V call is TRBV20-1, the J call TRBJ2-7; 7 bases are a match to TRBD2. J lost 0 bases, V lost 6 bases, and 8 bases had no gene match. The CDR3 loop spans 14 amino acids. The V gene's germline CDR1 is DFQATT and CDR2 SNEGSKA (reference sequence). The CDR3 protein is CSAQRGGSSYEQYF. The CDR3 bases are TGCAGTGCCCAACGTGGCGGGAGCTCCTACGAGCAGTACTTC.